A selection of T cell receptor beta chains follows, all from one sample in a study of radiation and T cells in renal cell carcinoma. Here immunoSEQ multiplex PCR was the method, and the copy in TCRdb shows in-frame clones only, minus some. Of approximately 150,000 clones listed, about 87% are singletons. The sample consisted of blood, taken from a patient whose treatment included radiotherapy and nephrectomy. Receptors were obtained from a woman aged 70-85 years with renal cell carcinoma. Both conserved end residues are part of each CDR3. A D gene is named only where the DNA matches it firmly. For some rows the clone size is stated as once, few or many, or as a class when expanded; others skip it.

D gene	V gene	J gene	clone size	CDR3 DNA	CDR3 protein
.	TRBV6-5	TRBJ1-1	few	TGTGCCAGCAGTTACAAAGGGAGGGAAACTGAAGCTTTCTTT	CASSYKGRETEAFF
TRBD2	TRBV5-4	TRBJ2-1	once	TGTGCCAGCAGCAGCGGGGGGAGCTCCTACAATGAGCAGTTCTTC	CASSSGGSSYNEQFF
TRBD1	TRBV5-1	TRBJ2-2	.	TGCGCCAGCAGCTGGGGGACAGGGAAGGCCGGGGAGCTGTTTTTT	CASSWGTGKAGELFF
.	TRBV20-1	TRBJ1-2	few	TGCAGTGCTAGAGTCGCTCTTGGCTACACCTTC	CSARVALGYTF
.	TRBV30	TRBJ2-7	.	TGTGCCTGGAGTGTAGGTCAGGGGTCCAAACGGTACGAGCAGTACTTC	CAWSVGQGSKRYEQYF
TRBD1	TRBV7-6	TRBJ1-5	.	TGTGCCAGCAGCCGGGACAGGGGGAACAATCAGCCCCAGCATTTT	CASSRDRGNNQPQHF
.	TRBV6-5	TRBJ1-5	.	TGTGCCAGCAGCCGGTTCACCAATCAGCCCCAGCATTTT	CASSRFTNQPQHF
TRBD2	TRBV5-1	TRBJ2-2	.	TGCGCCAGCAGCTGGACGGGGGGGCCGAGTACCGGGGAGCTGTTTTTT	CASSWTGGPSTGELFF
.	TRBV5-1	TRBJ1-1	.	TGCGCCAGCAGCTTGCGAGCCGGACAGTTAGGGACTGAAGCTTTCTTT	CASSLRAGQLGTEAFF
.	TRBV6-1	TRBJ1-6	few	TGTGCCAGCAGTGAAGGCCGGCACGGAGGCCACTTT	CASSEGRHGGHF
TRBD2	TRBV7-6	TRBJ2-3	.	TGTGCCAGCAGCTTATTCCCTAGCGGGGCAGCAGATACGCAGTATTTT	CASSLFPSGAADTQYF
TRBD2	TRBV30	TRBJ2-7	.	TGTGCCTCCAGCGGGGGGGCCGCCTACGAGCAGTACTTC	CASSGGAAYEQYF
.	TRBV9	TRBJ2-6	.	TGTGCCAGCAGCGCCCTAGGAGCCAACGTCCTGACTTTC	CASSALGANVLTF
TRBD1	TRBV5-4	TRBJ2-5	.	TGTGCCAGCAGCTCCCGGACAGGGGGCCAAGAGACCCAGTACTTC	CASSSRTGGQETQYF
.	TRBV2	TRBJ2-7	.	TGTGCCAGCAGTGAGATAGGGTCGGGGGACGAGCAGTACTTC	CASSEIGSGDEQYF
.	TRBV28	TRBJ1-3	.	TGTGCCAGCAGTTTGCTCGGGACAACGGGGGACACCATATATTTT	CASSLLGTTGDTIYF
.	TRBV30	TRBJ1-2	once	TGTGCCTGGGATAAGAAGGGAGCCTATGGCTACACCTTC	CAWDKKGAYGYTF
.	TRBV7-8	TRBJ2-1	few	TGTGCCAGCAGCCGGGACACCGGACTCTACTCCTACAATGAGCAGTTCTTC	CASSRDTGLYSYNEQFF
.	TRBV7-9	TRBJ2-7	.	TGTGCCAGCAGCTTAGCAGTGGCAGCTTCATACGAGCAGTACTTC	CASSLAVAASYEQYF
.	TRBV5-6	TRBJ2-7	.	TGTGCCAGCAGCTTGGCCCAGATATACTCCTACGAGCAGTACTTC	CASSLAQIYSYEQYF
.	TRBV7-9	TRBJ2-7	.	TGTGCCAGCTCCTGGGGGGGGCCTCCCTACGAGCAGTACTTC	CASSWGGPPYEQYF
.	TRBV11-2	TRBJ1-1	.	TGTGCCAGCAGCTTAGTGGGCACTGAAGCTTTCTTT	CASSLVGTEAFF
.	TRBV30	TRBJ1-6	.	TGTGCCCGCCACAATGGGGGGGCCCTAGGCTCACCCCTCCACTTT	CARHNGGALGSPLHF
TRBD1	TRBV28	TRBJ1-1	few	TGTGCCAGCAGTTTACAGGACAGGCGGACTGAAGCTTTCTTT	CASSLQDRRTEAFF
.	TRBV7-6	TRBJ2-7	.	TGTGCCAGCACCTTATTACCCAGGGGATACGAGCAGTACTTC	CASTLLPRGYEQYF
.	TRBV10-3	TRBJ2-1	.	TGTGCCATCAGCCCAGATTTCATTGAGCAGTTCTTC	CAISPDFIEQFF
.	TRBV30	TRBJ1-3	.	TGTGCCTGGAGCCTCAAGGGTAGCTCTGGAAACACCATATATTTT	CAWSLKGSSGNTIYF
TRBD2	TRBV28	TRBJ2-4	.	TGTGCCAGCAGTTCCAACCGGGGTGGACTAGCGGGGACGACGTTCTCCAAAAACATTCAGTACTTC	CASSSNRGGLAGTTFSKNIQYF
.	TRBV9	TRBJ1-2	.	TGTGCCAGCAGCGTAGACGGGTCCGCTAACTATGGCTACACCTTC	CASSVDGSANYGYTF